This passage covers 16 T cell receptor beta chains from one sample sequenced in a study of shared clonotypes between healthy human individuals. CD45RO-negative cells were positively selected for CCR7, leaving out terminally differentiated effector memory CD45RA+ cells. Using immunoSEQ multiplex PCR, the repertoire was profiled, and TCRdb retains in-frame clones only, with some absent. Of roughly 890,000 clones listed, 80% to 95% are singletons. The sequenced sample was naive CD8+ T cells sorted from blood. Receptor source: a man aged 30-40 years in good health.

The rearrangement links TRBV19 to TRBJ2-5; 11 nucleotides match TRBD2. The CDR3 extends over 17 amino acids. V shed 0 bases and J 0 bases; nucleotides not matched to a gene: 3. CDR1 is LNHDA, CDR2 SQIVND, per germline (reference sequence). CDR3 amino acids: CASSIDLLAGDQETQYF. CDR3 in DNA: TGTGCCAGTAGTATAGACCTACTAGCGGGAGACCAAGAGACCCAGTACTTC.

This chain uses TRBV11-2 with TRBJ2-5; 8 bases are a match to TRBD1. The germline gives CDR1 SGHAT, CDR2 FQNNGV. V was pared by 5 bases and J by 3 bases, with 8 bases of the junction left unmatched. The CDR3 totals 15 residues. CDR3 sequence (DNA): TGTGCCAGCAGCGCCAGGCCAGGGGGCGAAGAGACCCAGTACTTC. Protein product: CASSARPGGEETQYF.

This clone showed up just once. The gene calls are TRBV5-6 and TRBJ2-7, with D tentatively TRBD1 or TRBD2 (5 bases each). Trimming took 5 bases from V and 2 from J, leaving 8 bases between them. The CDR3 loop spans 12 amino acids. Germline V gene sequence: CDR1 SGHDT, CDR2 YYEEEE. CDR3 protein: CASSGGAYEQYF. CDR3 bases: TGTGCCAGCAGTGGGGGTGCCTACGAGCAGTACTTC.

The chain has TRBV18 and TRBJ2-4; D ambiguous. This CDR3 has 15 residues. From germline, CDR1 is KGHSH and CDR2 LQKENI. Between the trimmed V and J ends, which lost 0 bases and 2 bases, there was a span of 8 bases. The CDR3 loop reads CASSPPVGSKNIQYF. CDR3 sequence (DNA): TGTGCCAGCTCACCACCAGTAGGGTCCAAAAACATTCAGTACTTC.

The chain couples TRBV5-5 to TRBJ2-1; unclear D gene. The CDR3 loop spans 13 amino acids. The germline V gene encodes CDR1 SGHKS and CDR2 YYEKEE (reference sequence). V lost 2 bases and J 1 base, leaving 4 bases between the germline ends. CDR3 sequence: CASSLTSYNEQFF. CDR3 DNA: TGTGCCAGCAGCTTAACTTCCTACAATGAGCAGTTCTTC.

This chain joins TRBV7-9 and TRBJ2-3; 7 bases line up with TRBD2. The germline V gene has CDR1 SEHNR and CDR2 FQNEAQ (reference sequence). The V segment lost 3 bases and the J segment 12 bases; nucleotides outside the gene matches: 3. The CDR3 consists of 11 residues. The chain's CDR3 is CASSFGLVQYF. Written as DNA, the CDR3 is TGTGCCAGCAGCTTTGGACTAGTACAGTATTTT. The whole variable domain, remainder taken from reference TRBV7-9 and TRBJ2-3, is DTGVSQNPRHKITKRGQNVTFRCDPISEHNRLYWYRQTLGQGPEFLTYFQNEAQLEKSRLLSDRFSAERPKGSFSTLEIQRTEQGDSAMYLCASSFGLVQYFGPGTRLTVL.

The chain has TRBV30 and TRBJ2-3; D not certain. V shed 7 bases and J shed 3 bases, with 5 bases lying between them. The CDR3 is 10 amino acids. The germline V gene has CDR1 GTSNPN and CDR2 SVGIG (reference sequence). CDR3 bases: TGTGCCTCATTTACAGATACGCAGTATTTT. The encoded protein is CASFTDTQYF.

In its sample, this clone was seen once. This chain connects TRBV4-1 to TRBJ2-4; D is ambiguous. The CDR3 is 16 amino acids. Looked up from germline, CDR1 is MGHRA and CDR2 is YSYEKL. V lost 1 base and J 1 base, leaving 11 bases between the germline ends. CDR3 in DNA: TGCGCCAGCAGCCAAGTGGACGTCAACGCCAAAAACATTCAGTACTTC. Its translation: CASSQVDVNAKNIQYF.

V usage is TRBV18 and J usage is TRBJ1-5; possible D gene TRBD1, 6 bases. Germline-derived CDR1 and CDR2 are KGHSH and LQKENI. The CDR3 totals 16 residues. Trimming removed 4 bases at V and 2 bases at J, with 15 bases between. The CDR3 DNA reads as TGTGCCAGCTCACGTTGGGGGGGCAATGGCAATCAGCCCCAGCATTTT. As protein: CASSRWGGNGNQPQHF.

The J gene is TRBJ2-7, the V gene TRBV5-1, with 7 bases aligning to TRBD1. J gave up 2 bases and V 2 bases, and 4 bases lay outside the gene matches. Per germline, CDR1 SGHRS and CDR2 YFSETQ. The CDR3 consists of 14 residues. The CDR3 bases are TGCGCCAGCAGCTTATTTCAGGGGGCCTACGAGCAGTACTTC. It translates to CASSLFQGAYEQYF.

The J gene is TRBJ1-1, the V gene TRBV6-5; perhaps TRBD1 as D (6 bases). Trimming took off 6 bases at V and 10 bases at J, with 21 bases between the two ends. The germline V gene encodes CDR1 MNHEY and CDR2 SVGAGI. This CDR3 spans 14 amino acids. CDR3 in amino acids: CASSSQGRSFGAFF. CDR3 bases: TGTGCCAGCAGCTCACAGGGCAGGTCTTTCGGAGCTTTCTTT.

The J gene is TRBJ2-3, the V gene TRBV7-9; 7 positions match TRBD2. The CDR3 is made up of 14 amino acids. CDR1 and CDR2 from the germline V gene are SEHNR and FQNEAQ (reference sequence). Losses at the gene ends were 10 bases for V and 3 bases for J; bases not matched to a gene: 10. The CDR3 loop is CATEAGGRTDTQYF. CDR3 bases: TGTGCCACCGAGGCAGGCGGGAGAACAGATACGCAGTATTTT.

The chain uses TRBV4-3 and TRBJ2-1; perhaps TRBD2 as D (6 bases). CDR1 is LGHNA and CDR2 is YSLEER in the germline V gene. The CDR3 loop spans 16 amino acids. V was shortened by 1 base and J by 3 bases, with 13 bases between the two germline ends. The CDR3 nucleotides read TGCGCCAGCAGCCAAGTTTTAGCGGACCGCTACAATGAGCAGTTCTTC. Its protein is CASSQVLADRYNEQFF.

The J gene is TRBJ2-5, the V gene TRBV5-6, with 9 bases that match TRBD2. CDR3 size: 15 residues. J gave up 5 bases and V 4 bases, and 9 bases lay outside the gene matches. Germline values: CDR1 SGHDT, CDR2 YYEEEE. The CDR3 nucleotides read TGTGCCAGCAGCAACATAGCGGGAGTGGTGGAGACCCAGTACTTC. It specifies CASSNIAGVVETQYF.

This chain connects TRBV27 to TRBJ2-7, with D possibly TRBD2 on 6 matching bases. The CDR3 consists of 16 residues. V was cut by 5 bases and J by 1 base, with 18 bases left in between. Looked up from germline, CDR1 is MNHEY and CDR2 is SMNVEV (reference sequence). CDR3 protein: CASSPPPGVGSYEQYF. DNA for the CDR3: TGTGCCAGCAGTCCGCCGCCGGGGGTGGGGTCCTACGAGCAGTACTTC.

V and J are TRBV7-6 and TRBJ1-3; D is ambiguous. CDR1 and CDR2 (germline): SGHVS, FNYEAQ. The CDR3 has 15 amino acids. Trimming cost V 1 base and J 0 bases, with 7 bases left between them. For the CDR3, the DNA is TGTGCCAGCAGCTTAGGGACGGACTCTGGAAACACCATATATTTT. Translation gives CASSLGTDSGNTIYF.